The 5 T cell receptor beta chains reported below all come from one sample, sequenced in a study of blood T cells in healthy people across ages. A second about 6 to 11 cycle PCR used barcoded and J-beta primers. TCRdb reprocessed the 5' RACE reads with MiXCR, giving one entry per CDR3 protein. The sample lists around 780,000 distinct CDR3 sequences; roughly 56% were seen once. The sample taken for sequencing was blood. The origin of the receptors is a man between 35 and 55 years old in good health.

The rearrangement uses TRBV27 and TRBJ2-3; 8 nucleotides match TRBD2. CDR3 length: 16 residues. Germline V gene sequence: CDR1 MNHEY, CDR2 SMNVEV (reference sequence). V shed 6 bases, J shed 2 bases, and the junction held 10 bases outside the gene matches. CDR3 residues: CASSSIAGLLTDTQYF. CDR3 DNA: TGTGCCAGCAGCTCCATAGCGGGGCTACTCACAGATACGCAGTATTTT.

This clonotype was recorded a few times. The chain uses TRBV7-9 and TRBJ2-2, with 7 bases fitting TRBD1. Germline assignment: CDR1 SEHNR and CDR2 FQNEAQ (reference sequence). The CDR3 runs to 15 residues. Germline trimming cut 6 bases from V and 4 bases from J; bases unmatched to any gene: 8. This CDR3 is CASSWTTGSTGELFF. The CDR3 DNA reads as TGTGCCAGCAGTTGGACGACAGGGTCCACCGGGGAGCTGTTTTTT. The whole variable domain, filled in from reference TRBV7-9 and TRBJ2-2, reads DTGVSQNPRHKITKRGQNVTFRCDPISEHNRLYWYRQTLGQGPEFLTYFQNEAQLEKSRLLSDRFSAERPKGSFSTLEIQRTEQGDSAMYLCASSWTTGSTGELFFGEGSRLTVL.

This clonotype was recorded a few times. The rearrangement joins TRBV4-2 to TRBJ2-5, with D possibly matching TRBD1 (6 bases). The V end was cut by 3 bases, the J end by 4 bases, with 15 bases between. Germline V gene data show CDR1 as LGHNA and CDR2 as YNFKEQ. This CDR3 spans 15 amino acids. The CDR3 region is CASSQGTQGSETQYF. Written as DNA, the CDR3 is TGTGCCAGCAGCCAGGGAACACAGGGCTCAGAGACCCAGTACTTC.

The chain uses TRBV28 and TRBJ2-4; 9 nucleotides line up with TRBD2. The J call may be faulty, since TRBJ2-7 better matches the DNA end. This CDR3 has 15 residues. The germline CDR1 and CDR2 sequences are MDHEN and SYDVKM. The CDR3 DNA reads as TGTGCCAGCGATCTTAGCGGGAGTAACTCATACGAGCAGTACTTC. Translation: CASDLSGSNSYEQYF.

This clonotype was recorded many times. The chain is built from TRBV28 and TRBJ2-1, with D possibly matching TRBD2 (5 bases). The CDR3 loop spans 13 amino acids. V was trimmed by 5 bases and J by 0 bases, leaving 5 bases between them. CDR1 and CDR2 (germline): MDHEN, SYDVKM. CDR3 region: CASSRDSYNEQFF. CDR3 DNA: TGTGCCAGCAGTCGGGACTCCTACAATGAGCAGTTCTTC. The full variable domain, its missing parts supplied by reference TRBV28 and TRBJ2-1, is DVKVTQSSRYLVKRTGEKVFLECVQDMDHENMFWYRQDPGLGLRLIYFSYDVKMKEKGDIPEGYSVSREKKERFSLILESASTNQTSMYLCASSRDSYNEQFFGPGTRLTVL.